The clone carrying this T cell receptor (beta chain) was observed a handful of times. The entry originates in a study of regulatory T cells in long-lasting Graves disease. HTBI primers from iRepertoire and Arm-PCR of CDR3 regions yielded the TCR beta libraries. TCRdb fed the multiplex PCR reads into MiXCR, producing one record per CDR3 protein. The top ten hold approximately 15% of the sample, which has more than 350,000 distinct CDR3 sequences, more than 12% seen once. This CDR3 is built from 16 residues. Per the germline V gene, CDR1 is SGHRS and CDR2 is YFSETQ. Indicated time point: newly diagnosed GD, antithyroid drugs for less than 3 months. Extracted PBMC RNA gave rise to the TCR library. The data also belong to a second study, concerning T cells in Graves' hyperthyroidism and ophthalmopathy.

The source of this sequence is a woman in her 30s with Graves disease. This rearrangement joins TRBV5-1 to TRBJ2-1, with 12 nucleotides matching TRBD1. Matching the DNA end better, TRBJ2-5 makes the J call doubtful. The sequenced sample was peripheral blood mononuclear cells (PBMCs), obtained at new diagnosis, from a patient treated with antithyroid drugs. CDR3 DNA sequence: TGCGCCACAGCCGGGACAGGGGGCCCGCCGGGAGAGACCCAGTACTTC. Amino acid sequence: CATAGTGGPPGETQYF.